What follows describes a single TCR beta chain. The antigen is not known. This specimen comes from a study of T cell responses to AZD1222 COVID-19 vaccine. Points from the study as a whole: Spike-specific TCR repertoires showed rising breadth and depth after two AZD1222 doses. Clonal diversity was possibly underestimated, and white British individuals and females predominated among donors. The number of AZD1222 recipients seropositive at baseline was only five or six.

The assay was immunoSEQ multiplex PCR, and TCRdb's table has in-frame clones only and misses some. The table has 150,000 or so clones, more than 75% seen once. The junction had 6 bases not matched to a gene; V was cut back by 0 bases and J by 4 bases. This CDR3 is built from 17 residues. Germline-derived CDR1 and CDR2 are ENHRY and SYGVKD. The material sequenced was peripheral blood, taken on day 0 of AZD1222 vaccination. The chain couples TRBV10-3 to TRBJ2-1; 10 bases match TRBD2. The sequence came from an adult in good health. Written as DNA, the CDR3 is TGTGCCATCAGTGAGTCGATAAGCGGGGGGGAGTACAATGAGCAGTTCTTC. Residues: CAISESISGGEYNEQFF.